Each of the 18 T cell receptor beta chains below was sequenced from the same sample in a study of blood T cell repertoires in COVID-19. The method was immunoSEQ multiplex PCR; TCRdb's version includes in-frame clones alone and lacks a portion of them. The repertoire has approximately 28,000 clones, around 72% of them found once; the top ten carry 21%. The specimen sequenced was peripheral blood. The receptors derive from a boy aged 2-9 years with active or convalescent COVID-19.

The genes are TRBV6-5 and TRBJ2-7; tentative D call: TRBD1 (6 bases). CDR3 size: 14 residues. Germline V gene data show CDR1 as MNHEY and CDR2 as SVGAGI. V gave up 10 bases and J gave up 2 bases, with 18 bases separating them. The CDR3: CATALGHLTYEQYF. The CDR3 nucleotides are TGTGCCACCGCCCTGGGACATCTAACCTACGAGCAGTACTTC.

This clone has just a few counts. Other DNA sequences in the sample encode the same CDR3. V gene TRBV29-1 combines with J gene TRBJ1-2, with D unclear. Trimming removed 5 bases from V and 4 bases from J, with 8 bases in between. The CDR3 length is 11 residues. Germline-derived CDR1 and CDR2 are SQVTM and ANQGSEA. CDR3 nucleotide sequence: TGCAGCGTTTCGGAGGGCTATGGCTACACCTTC. Its protein is CSVSEGYGYTF.

This chain connects TRBV7-9 to TRBJ2-5, with D perhaps matching TRBD1 (5 bases). The germline V and J ends were trimmed by 5 bases and 7 bases, with 14 bases remaining between them. From germline, CDR1 is SEHNR and CDR2 FQNEAQ (reference sequence). The CDR3 extends over 13 amino acids. The CDR3 DNA reads as TGTGCCAGCAGCCGCCTTCAGGGCGGGACCCAGTACTTC. The encoded protein is CASSRLQGGTQYF.

This rearrangement joins TRBV7-2 to TRBJ2-3; 7 bases line up with TRBD2. With 3 bases clipped from V and 0 bases from J, the junction kept 3 bases outside the gene matches. CDR1 and CDR2 from the germline V gene are SGHTA and FQGNSA. This CDR3 is 15 amino acids long. The CDR3 nucleotides are TGTGCCAGCAGCTTCCCTAGCGGAAGCACAGATACGCAGTATTTT. It translates to CASSFPSGSTDTQYF.

V and J are TRBV2 and TRBJ1-1; a weak D match, TRBD1 (5 bases). Trimming pared 3 bases from V and 2 bases from J, leaving 13 bases between. Germline-derived CDR1 and CDR2 are SNHLY and FYNNEI. This CDR3 has 15 amino acids. CDR3 loop: CASSEGKGFNTEAFF. CDR3 DNA sequence: TGTGCCAGCAGTGAGGGGAAGGGGTTTAACACTGAAGCTTTCTTT.

This clone occurred once. The CDR3 DNA reads as TGTGCCAGCCCAACCGGGACAGGGGGCGAGCAGTACTTC. This encodes CASPTGTGGEQYF. V gene TRBV6-5 combines with J gene TRBJ2-7; TRBD1 aligns across 11 bases. The ends lost 8 bases at V and 6 bases at J; junction bases unmatched: 6. This CDR3 spans 13 amino acids. CDR1 is MNHEY and CDR2 is SVGAGI in the germline V gene.

By frequency in the sample, this clone is medium-sized. The chain joins TRBV5-1 to TRBJ1-4, with a possible D match to TRBD1 (5 bases). The CDR3 is 14 amino acids. Trimming pared 0 bases from V and 8 bases from J, leaving 11 bases between. Germline-derived CDR1 and CDR2 are SGHRS and YFSETQ. The CDR3 reads CASSLEQEGEKLFF. The CDR3 coding sequence is TGCGCCAGCAGCTTGGAACAGGAGGGGGAAAAACTGTTTTTT. The full variable domain, its missing parts supplied by reference TRBV5-1 and TRBJ1-4, is KAGVTQTPRYLIKTRGQQVTLSCSPISGHRSVSWYQQTPGQGLQFLFEYFSETQRNKGNFPGRFSGRQFSNSRSEMNVSTLELGDSALYLCASSLEQEGEKLFFGSGTQLSVL.

This clone was recorded a few times. The chain recombines TRBV10-1 with TRBJ1-6, with 9 bases that match TRBD1. The junction had 5 bases not matched to a gene; V was cut back by 4 bases and J by 10 bases. The CDR3 is 14 residues long. CDR1 is WNHNN and CDR2 is SYGVQD in the germline V gene (reference sequence). CDR3: CASSAGTGISPLHF. CDR3 DNA: TGCGCCAGCAGTGCCGGGACAGGGATCTCACCCCTCCACTTT.

In this sample, this clone turned up once. V is TRBV6-2 or TRBV6-3 and J is TRBJ2-7; D possibly corresponds to TRBD1 (5 bases). CDR1 is MNHEY and CDR2 is SVGEGT in the germline V gene. V dropped 4 bases and J dropped 0 bases, with 13 bases sitting between them. The CDR3 has 15 amino acids. CDR3 nucleotides: TGTGCCAGCAGTTTGAACAGGCTGAGCTCCTACGAGCAGTACTTC. This gives the protein CASSLNRLSSYEQYF.

This sequence joins TRBV27 and TRBJ1-2, with 8 bases identical to TRBD1. The germline V gene has CDR1 MNHEY and CDR2 SMNVEV (reference sequence). This CDR3 region has 15 residues. V lost 3 bases and J lost 4; bases outside the gene matches: 7. CDR3 protein: CASSFQGAGGYGYTF. The CDR3 bases are TGTGCCAGCAGTTTCCAGGGGGCAGGGGGCTATGGCTACACCTTC.

The chain links TRBV7-8 to TRBJ2-7; 7 positions match TRBD1. In germline, CDR1 is SGHVS, CDR2 FQNEAQ. After removal of 5 bases from V and 3 bases from J, the junction contained 7 bases not matched to a gene. The CDR3 length is 14 residues. The CDR3 is CASSQTGQNYEQYV. CDR3 bases: TGTGCCAGCAGCCAAACGGGACAGAACTACGAGCAGTACGTC.

The chain is built from TRBV9 and TRBJ1-1; D unresolved. Germline CDR1 and CDR2: SGDLS and YYNGEE. This CDR3 is built from 16 residues. Trimming took off 1 base at V and 5 bases at J, with 18 bases between the two ends. The CDR3: CASSVMAGQEVTEAFF. The CDR3 DNA is TGTGCCAGCAGCGTAATGGCAGGCCAGGAGGTAACTGAAGCTTTCTTT.

The gene calls are TRBV6-5 and TRBJ2-7; 7 nucleotides line up with TRBD2. The CDR3 length is 15 residues. J lost 2 bases, V lost 0 bases, and 4 bases had no gene match. Germline V gene lookup returns CDR1 MNHEY and CDR2 SVGAGI. The DNA for the CDR3 is TGTGCCAGCAGTTACTCGGGAGGGAAACCCTACGAGCAGTACTTC. Encoded protein: CASSYSGGKPYEQYF.

The chain recombines TRBV27 with TRBJ2-1; 12 bases agree with TRBD2. CDR3 length: 17 amino acids. Germline assignment: CDR1 MNHEY and CDR2 SMNVEV (reference sequence). V dropped 5 bases and J dropped 8; count of bases not matched to a gene: 13. CDR3 DNA: TGTGCCAGCAGTACCCGACTAGCGGGGGCCTTGGGGGATGAGCAGTTCTTC. Its translation is CASSTRLAGALGDEQFF.

The rearrangement links TRBV19 to TRBJ2-1; D is possibly TRBD1 (6 bases). Germline-derived CDR1 and CDR2 are LNHDA and SQIVND (reference sequence). The CDR3 length is 16 residues. V lost 3 bases to trimming and J lost 3 bases, with 15 bases between them. CDR3 sequence (DNA): TGTGCCAGTAGTATTAGGGGGTTAAAACTCTACAATGAGCAGTTCTTC. It yields the protein CASSIRGLKLYNEQFF.

This clone has more than one count but fewer than ten. The chain couples TRBV3-1 (or the pseudogene TRBV3-2) to TRBJ2-2; 7 nucleotides align to TRBD2. Per the germline V gene, CDR1 is LGHDT and CDR2 is YNNKEL (reference sequence). Losses at the gene ends were 1 base for V and 4 bases for J; bases not matched to a gene: 3. The CDR3 covers 15 residues. DNA of the CDR3: TGTGCCAGCAGCCAAGGGGGGACTACCACCGGGGAGCTGTTTTTT. Translated, it gives CASSQGGTTTGELFF.

The chain has TRBV28 and TRBJ1-6, with D possibly being TRBD1 (5 bases). The V end was cut by 6 bases, the J end by 4 bases, with 19 bases between. Germline V gene data show CDR1 as MDHEN and CDR2 as SYDVKM. This CDR3 has 17 residues. The CDR3 DNA is TGTGCCAGCAGCTCCACCCCAGGGTATTATTATAATTCACCCCTCCACTTT. This gives the protein CASSSTPGYYYNSPLHF.

This clone appeared once. The chain joins TRBV5-1 to TRBJ2-6, with TRBD2 identical over 7 bases. The CDR3 is made up of 18 amino acids. Looked up from germline, CDR1 is SGHRS and CDR2 is YFSETQ. Trimming at V came to 2 bases and at J to 0 bases, leaving 8 bases not matched to a gene. CDR3 protein: CASSLRGEGASGANVLTF. The CDR3 nucleotides read TGCGCCAGCAGCTTAAGAGGGGAGGGAGCCTCTGGGGCCAACGTCCTGACTTTC.